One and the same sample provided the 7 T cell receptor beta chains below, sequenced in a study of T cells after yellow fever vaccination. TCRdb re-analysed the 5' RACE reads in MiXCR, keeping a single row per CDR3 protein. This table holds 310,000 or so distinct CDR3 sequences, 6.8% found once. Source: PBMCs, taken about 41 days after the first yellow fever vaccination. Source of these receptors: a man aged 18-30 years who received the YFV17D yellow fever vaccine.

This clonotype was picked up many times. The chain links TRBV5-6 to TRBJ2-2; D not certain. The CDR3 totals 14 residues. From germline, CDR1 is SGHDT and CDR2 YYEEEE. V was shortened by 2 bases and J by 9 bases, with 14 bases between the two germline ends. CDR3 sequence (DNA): TGTGCCAGCAGCTTACGGACGGCGTTGTGGGAGCTGTTTTTT. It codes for CASSLRTALWELFF.

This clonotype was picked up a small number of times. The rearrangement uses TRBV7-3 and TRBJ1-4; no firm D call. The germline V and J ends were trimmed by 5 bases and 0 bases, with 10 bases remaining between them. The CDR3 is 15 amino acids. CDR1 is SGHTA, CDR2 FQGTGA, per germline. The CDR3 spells CASSGNSATNEKLFF. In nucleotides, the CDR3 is TGTGCCAGCAGCGGTAACAGCGCAACTAATGAAAAACTGTTTTTT.

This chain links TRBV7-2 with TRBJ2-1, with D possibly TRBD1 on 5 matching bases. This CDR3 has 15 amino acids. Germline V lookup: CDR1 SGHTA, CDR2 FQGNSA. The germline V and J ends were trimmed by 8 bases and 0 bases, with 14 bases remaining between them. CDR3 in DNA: TGTGCCAGCTGGGCAGGGCCGAGCTCCTACAATGAGCAGTTCTTC. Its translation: CASWAGPSSYNEQFF.

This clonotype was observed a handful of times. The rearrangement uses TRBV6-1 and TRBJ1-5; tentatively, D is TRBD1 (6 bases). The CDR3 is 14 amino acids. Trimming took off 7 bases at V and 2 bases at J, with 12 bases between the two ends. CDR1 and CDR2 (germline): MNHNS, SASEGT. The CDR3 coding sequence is TGTGCCAGCATGGGACAAGGGGGCAATCAGCCCCAGCATTTT. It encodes CASMGQGGNQPQHF.

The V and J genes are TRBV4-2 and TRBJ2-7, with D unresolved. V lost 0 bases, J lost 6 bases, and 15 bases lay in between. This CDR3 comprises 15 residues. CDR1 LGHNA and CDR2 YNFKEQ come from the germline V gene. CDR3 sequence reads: CASSQDYETPGEQYV. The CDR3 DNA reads TGTGCCAGCAGCCAAGATTACGAGACCCCCGGCGAGCAGTACGTC.

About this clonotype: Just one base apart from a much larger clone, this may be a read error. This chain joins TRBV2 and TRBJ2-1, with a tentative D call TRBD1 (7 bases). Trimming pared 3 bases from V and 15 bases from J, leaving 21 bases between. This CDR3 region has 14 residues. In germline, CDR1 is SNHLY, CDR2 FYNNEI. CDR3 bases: TGTGCCAGCAGTGAGCAGGGGGGAAACAATGATCCGTTCTTC. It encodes CASSEQGGNNDPFF. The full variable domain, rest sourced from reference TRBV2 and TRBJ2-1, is EPEVTQTPSHQVTQMGQEVILRCVPISNHLYFYWYRQILGQKVEFLVSFYNNEISEKSEIFDDQFSVERPDGSNFTLKIRSTKLEDSAMYFCASSEQGGNNDPFFGPGTRLTVL.

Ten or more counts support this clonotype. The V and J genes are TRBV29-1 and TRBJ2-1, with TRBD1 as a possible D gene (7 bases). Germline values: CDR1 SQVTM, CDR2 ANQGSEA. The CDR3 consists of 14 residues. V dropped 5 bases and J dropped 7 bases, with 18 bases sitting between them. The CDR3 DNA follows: TGCAGCGTTACCGGGACAGAGGAGGGGAATGAGCAGTTCTTC. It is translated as CSVTGTEEGNEQFF.